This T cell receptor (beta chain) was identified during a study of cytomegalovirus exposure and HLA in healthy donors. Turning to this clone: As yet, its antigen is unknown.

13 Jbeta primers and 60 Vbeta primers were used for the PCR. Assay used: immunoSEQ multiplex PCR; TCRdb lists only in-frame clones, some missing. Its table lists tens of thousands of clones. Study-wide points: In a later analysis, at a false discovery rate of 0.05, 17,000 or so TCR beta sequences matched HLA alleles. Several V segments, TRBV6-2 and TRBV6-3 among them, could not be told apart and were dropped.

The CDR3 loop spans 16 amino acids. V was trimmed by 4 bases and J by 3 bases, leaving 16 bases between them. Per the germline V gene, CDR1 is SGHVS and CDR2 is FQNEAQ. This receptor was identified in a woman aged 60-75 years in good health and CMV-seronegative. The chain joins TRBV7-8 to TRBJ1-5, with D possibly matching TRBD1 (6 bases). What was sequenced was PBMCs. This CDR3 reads CASSSLTGGINQPQHF. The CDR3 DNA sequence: TGTGCCAGCAGCTCACTTACGGGGGGCATCAATCAGCCCCAGCATTTT. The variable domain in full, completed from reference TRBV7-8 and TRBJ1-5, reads GAGVSQSPRYKVAKRGQDVALRCDPISGHVSLFWYQQALGQGPEFLTYFQNEAQLDKSGLPSDRFFAERPEGSVSTLKIQRTQQEDSAVYLCASSSLTGGINQPQHFGDGTRLSIL.